This T cell receptor (beta chain) was recovered during a study of blood T cell repertoires in COVID-19. On the study more broadly: Nucleic acid was either cDNA or gDNA, and it came from T cells, B-cell-depleted T cells, or PBMCs.

This CDR3 is built from 14 residues. Germline values: CDR1 LNHDA, CDR2 SQIVND (reference sequence). V shed 3 bases, J shed 10 bases, and the junction held 8 bases outside the gene matches. As processed by the authors: Reference gene primer amplification gave estimated nucleated cell counts. Sequencing was performed with immunoSEQ multiplex PCR; in TCRdb, only in-frame clones are kept and a portion is missing. That table gives V, J and clone size, and the DNA gave D and trimming. Of about 74,000 clones in the sample, 70% to 90% were seen once. This TCR came from an older man with acute or convalescent COVID-19. The rearrangement joins TRBV19 to TRBJ1-2, with 10 bases matching TRBD1. Sequencing was carried out using peripheral blood. In DNA form, the CDR3 reads TGTGCCAGTAGTATCCCGGGACAGGGGATTTCCTACACCTTC. Translating gives CASSIPGQGISYTF.